This T cell receptor beta chain was obtained from a study of T cell changes during pregnancy in multiple sclerosis. This CDR3 spans 14 amino acids. The V and J ends lost 4 bases and 3 bases respectively, with 12 bases between them. Germline CDR1 is SGHRS and CDR2 is YFSETQ. Libraries were prepared by immunoSEQ multiplex PCR; TCRdb keeps only in-frame clonotypes and omits some of them. The data show about 39,000 clones, 93% seen once. The chain couples TRBV5-1 to TRBJ2-3; D not resolved. The sample was CD4+ T cells from peripheral blood mononuclear cells, taken in the first trimester of pregnancy. The receptor was isolated from a female donor with multiple sclerosis, enrolled in a pregnancy study. DNA of the CDR3: TGCGCCAGCAGCCCCCCTTCAGGTACAGATACGCAGTATTTT. Translation gives CASSPPSGTDTQYF.